This TCR beta chain derives from a study of CD8+ T cells in alopecia areata. General study results and limits: Compared with normal scalp, lesional scalp had higher clonality and more expanded CD8+ clones. Scalp sequencing captures resident alphabeta T cells of normal skin too.

This clone was counted many times. Its cognate antigen is unknown. The gene symbols are mouse symbols. The read ends 4 residues early relative to the CDR3; the germline J gene fills the gap. Reverse transcription of extracted RNA yielded cDNA, which provided the sequencing template. Produced via immunoSEQ multiplex PCR; TCRdb's table is partial and in-frame only. The sample lists under 20,000 clones, none appearing once, the ten largest making up about 32%. A sort of pooled cutaneous lymph node cells used CD4, CD8alpha, NKG2D, NKG2ACE and other stains. The germline gives CDR1 NNHDY, CDR2 SYVADS. There are 15 residues in the CDR3. J lost 5 bases, V lost 1 base, and 6 bases had no gene match.

The sequence was obtained from a C3H/HeJ mouse with alopecia areata. The MHC haplotype recorded for the strain is H2-k. The chain employs TRBV13-3 and TRBJ2-1, with 7 positions matching TRBD2. The material sequenced was CD8+ T cells sorted from a lymph node. Here the CDR3 reads CASSDSWGFDAEQFF. CDR3 DNA, as far as it was read: TGTGCCAGCAGTGATAGCTGGGGGTTTGATGCT.